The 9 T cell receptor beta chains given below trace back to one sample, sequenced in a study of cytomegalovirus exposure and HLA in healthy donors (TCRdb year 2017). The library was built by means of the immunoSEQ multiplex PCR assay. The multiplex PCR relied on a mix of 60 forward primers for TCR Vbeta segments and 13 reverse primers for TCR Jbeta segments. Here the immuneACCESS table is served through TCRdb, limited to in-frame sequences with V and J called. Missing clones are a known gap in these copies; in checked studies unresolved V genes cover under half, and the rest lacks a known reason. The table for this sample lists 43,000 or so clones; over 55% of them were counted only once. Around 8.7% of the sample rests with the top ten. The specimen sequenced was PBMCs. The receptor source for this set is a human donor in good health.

CDR3 residues: CASSKTGTGDNEAFF. CDR3 bases: TGTGCCAGTAGTAAGACCGGGACAGGGGATAATGAAGCTTTCTTT. The chain is built from TRBV19 and TRBJ1-1, with 10 bases identical to TRBD1. Per germline, CDR1 LNHDA and CDR2 SQIVND (reference sequence). The CDR3 covers 15 residues. V lost 4 bases to trimming and J lost 7 bases; unmatched junction nucleotides: 9.

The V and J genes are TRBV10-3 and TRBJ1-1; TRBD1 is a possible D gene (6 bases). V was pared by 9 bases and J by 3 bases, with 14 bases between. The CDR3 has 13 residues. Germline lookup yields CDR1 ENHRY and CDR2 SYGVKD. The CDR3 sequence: CAMGTGRYTEAFF. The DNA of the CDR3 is TGTGCCATGGGTACAGGGAGATACACTGAAGCTTTCTTT.

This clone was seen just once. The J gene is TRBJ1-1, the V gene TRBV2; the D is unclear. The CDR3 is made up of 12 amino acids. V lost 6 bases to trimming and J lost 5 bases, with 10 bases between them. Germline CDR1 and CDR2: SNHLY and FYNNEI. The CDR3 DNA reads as TGTGCCAGCAGCTGGGGAGATACTGAAGCTTTCTTT. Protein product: CASSWGDTEAFF.

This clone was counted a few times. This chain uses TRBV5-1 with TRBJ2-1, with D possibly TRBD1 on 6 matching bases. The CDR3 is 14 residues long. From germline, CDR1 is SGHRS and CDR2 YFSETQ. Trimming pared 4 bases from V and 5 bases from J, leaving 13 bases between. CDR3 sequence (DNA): TGCGCCAGCAGCCCGTTTGGACAGAACAATGAGCAGTTCTTC. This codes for CASSPFGQNNEQFF.

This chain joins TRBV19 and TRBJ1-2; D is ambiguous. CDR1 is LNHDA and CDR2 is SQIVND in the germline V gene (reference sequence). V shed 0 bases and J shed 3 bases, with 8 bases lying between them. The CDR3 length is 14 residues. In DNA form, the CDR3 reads TGTGCCAGTAGTATAGATAAGGGAGACTATGGCTACACCTTC. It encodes CASSIDKGDYGYTF.

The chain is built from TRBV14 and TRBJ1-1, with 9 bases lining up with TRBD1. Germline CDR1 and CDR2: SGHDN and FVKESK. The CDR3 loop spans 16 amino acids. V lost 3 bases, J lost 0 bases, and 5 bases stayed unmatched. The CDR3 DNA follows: TGTGCCAGCAGCCAGGGACAGGGCGAGGTGAACACTGAAGCTTTCTTT. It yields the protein CASSQGQGEVNTEAFF.

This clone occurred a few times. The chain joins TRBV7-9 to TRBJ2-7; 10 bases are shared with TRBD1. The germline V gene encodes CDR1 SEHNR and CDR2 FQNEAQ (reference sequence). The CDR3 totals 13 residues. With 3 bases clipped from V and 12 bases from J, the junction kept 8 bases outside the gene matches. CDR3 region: CASSFKDRGRPYF. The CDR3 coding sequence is TGTGCCAGCAGCTTTAAAGACAGGGGGCGACCGTACTTC.

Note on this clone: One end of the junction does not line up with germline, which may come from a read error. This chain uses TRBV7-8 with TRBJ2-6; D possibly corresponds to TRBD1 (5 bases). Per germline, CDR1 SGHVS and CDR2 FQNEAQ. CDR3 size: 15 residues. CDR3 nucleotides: TGTGCCAGCAGCTCCAACCGAGCTGGGGCCAACGTCCTGATTTTC. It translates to CASSSNRAGANVLIF.

CDR3 loop: CASSLGTAGGHAEQYF. The CDR3 DNA reads TGCGCCAGCAGCTTGGGAACAGCGGGGGGGCATGCCGAGCAGTACTTC. V is TRBV5-1 and J is TRBJ2-7; 10 bases align to TRBD2. Germline values: CDR1 SGHRS, CDR2 YFSETQ. The CDR3 runs 16 residues. V was pared by 0 bases and J by 6 bases, with 9 bases of the junction left unmatched.